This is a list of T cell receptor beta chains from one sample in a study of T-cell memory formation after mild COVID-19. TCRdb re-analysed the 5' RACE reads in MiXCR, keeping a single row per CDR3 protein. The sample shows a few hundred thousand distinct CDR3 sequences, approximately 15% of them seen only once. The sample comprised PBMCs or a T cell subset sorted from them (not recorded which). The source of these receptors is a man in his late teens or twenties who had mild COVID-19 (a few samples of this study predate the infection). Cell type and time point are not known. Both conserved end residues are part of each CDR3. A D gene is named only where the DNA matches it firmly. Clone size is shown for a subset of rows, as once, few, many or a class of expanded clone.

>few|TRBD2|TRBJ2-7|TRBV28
TGTGCCAGCATCAAGGCTAGCGGGGGGGCCAACGAGCAGTACTTC
CASIKASGGANEQYF
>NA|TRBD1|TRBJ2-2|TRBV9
TGTGCCAGCAGCGTAAGCCCGGGACAGACGAACACCGGGGAGCTGTTTTTT
CASSVSPGQTNTGELFF
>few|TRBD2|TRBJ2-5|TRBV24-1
TGTGCCACCGCCAGTAGCGGGGGGGCCCAAGAGACCCAGTACTTC
CATASSGGAQETQYF
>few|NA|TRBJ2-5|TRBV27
TGTGCCAGCAGTTTTTCGCAGACGGAGACCCAGTACTTC
CASSFSQTETQYF
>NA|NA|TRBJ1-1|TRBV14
TGTGCCAGCAGCCAAGAGCTGCAGGGGTTCACTGAAGCTTTCTTT
CASSQELQGFTEAFF
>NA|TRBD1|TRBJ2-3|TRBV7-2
TGTGCCAGCAGCTTAGAGGGACAGGGGCAGCAGTATTTT
CASSLEGQGQQYF
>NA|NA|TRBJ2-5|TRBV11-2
TGTGCCAGCAGCTCACAGCCGGTGGAGACCCAGTACTTC
CASSSQPVETQYF
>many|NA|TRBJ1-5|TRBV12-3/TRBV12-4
TGTGCCAGCAGTTTAACAGGGTTCGGTCAGCCCCAGCATTTT
CASSLTGFGQPQHF
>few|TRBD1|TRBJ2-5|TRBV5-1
TGCGCCAGCAGCTTATGGACAGGGGCCGGCGAGACCCAGTACTTC
CASSLWTGAGETQYF
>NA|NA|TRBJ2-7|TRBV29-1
TGCAGCGTTGAAGAATGGGGGAACGAGCAGTACTTC
CSVEEWGNEQYF
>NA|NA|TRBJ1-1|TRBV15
TGTGCCACCAGCAGAGCCGCCGCTGAAGCTTTCTTT
CATSRAAAEAFF
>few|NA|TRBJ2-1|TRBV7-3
TGTGCCAGCAGCTTAGACGGGGCAGGTGAGCAGTTCTTC
CASSLDGAGEQFF
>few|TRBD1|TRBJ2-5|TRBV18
TGTGCCAGCTCACCAAGGACAGGGCTCCAAGAGACCCAGTACTTC
CASSPRTGLQETQYF
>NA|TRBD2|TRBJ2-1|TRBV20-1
TGCAGTGCCCGTCGGACTAGCGGCCGTGAGCAGTTCTTC
CSARRTSGREQFF
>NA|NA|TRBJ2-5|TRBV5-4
TGTGCCAGCAGCTTGGAACTAGCTGAAGAGACCCAGTACTTC
CASSLELAEETQYF
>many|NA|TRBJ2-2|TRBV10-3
TGTGCCATCAGTGTAAACAGGGAACCCGGGGAGCTGTTTTTT
CAISVNREPGELFF
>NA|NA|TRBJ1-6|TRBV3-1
TGTGCCAGCGGTACTACCTCCTATAATTCACCCCTCCACTTT
CASGTTSYNSPLHF
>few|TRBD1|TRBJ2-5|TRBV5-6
TGTGCCAGCAGCCTGGGACAGGGGTTGAAGACCCAGTACTTC
CASSLGQGLKTQYF
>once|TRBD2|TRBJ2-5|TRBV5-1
TGCGCCAGCAGCTTGTTCGGGGGGTACCAAGAGACCCAGTACTTC
CASSLFGGYQETQYF
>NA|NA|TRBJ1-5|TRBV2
TGTGCCAGGGGGGGTGGCTCCCTCAATCAGCCCCAGCATTTT
CARGGGSLNQPQHF
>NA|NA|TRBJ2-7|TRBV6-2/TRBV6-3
TGTGCCAGCAGCCCAACAGGGACCGAGCAGTACTTC
CASSPTGTEQYF
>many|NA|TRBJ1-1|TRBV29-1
TGCAGCGTGGCTCCGGGTAACACTGAAGCTTTCTTT
CSVAPGNTEAFF
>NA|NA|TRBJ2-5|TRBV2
TGTGCCAGCAGCGAGGGGACCCAGTACTTC
CASSEGTQYF
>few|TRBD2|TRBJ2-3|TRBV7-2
TGTGCCAGCAGGATAGCGGGGGGGGCGCGGGATACGCAGTATTTT
CASRIAGGARDTQYF
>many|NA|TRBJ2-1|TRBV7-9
TGTGCCAGCAGCTTGGGGGGACCGAATGAGCAGTTCTTC
CASSLGGPNEQFF
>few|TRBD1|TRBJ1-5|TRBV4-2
TGTGCCAGCAGCCAAGAACCGGTAGGACAGGGACATCAGCCCCAGCATTTT
CASSQEPVGQGHQPQHF
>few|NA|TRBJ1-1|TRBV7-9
TGTGCCAGCAGCTTAGGGGTTCGCACTGAAGCTTTCTTT
CASSLGVRTEAFF
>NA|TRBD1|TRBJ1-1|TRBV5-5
TGTGCCAGCAGCTTGGGACCCACAGGGGGCACTGAAGCTTTCTTT
CASSLGPTGGTEAFF
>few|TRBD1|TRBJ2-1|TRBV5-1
TGCGCCAGCAGCTTAGGGGACAGGACGAACAATGAGCAGTTCTTC
CASSLGDRTNNEQFF
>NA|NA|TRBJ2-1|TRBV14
TGTGCCAGCAGCCATGCAGGGGACCTTGAGCAGTTCTTC
CASSHAGDLEQFF
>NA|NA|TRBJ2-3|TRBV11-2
TGTGCCAGCAGCATGGACAGTCTCTCTAGCACAGATACGCAGTATTTT
CASSMDSLSSTDTQYF
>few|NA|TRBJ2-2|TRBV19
TGTGCCAGTGGAGACCCCGAGACGGACTACACCGGGGAGCTGTTTTTT
CASGDPETDYTGELFF
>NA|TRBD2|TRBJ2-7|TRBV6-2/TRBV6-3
TGTGCCAGCAGTTTCCGACTAGCGGGGGGGCCTATCCAATCCTACGAGCAGTACTTC
CASSFRLAGGPIQSYEQYF